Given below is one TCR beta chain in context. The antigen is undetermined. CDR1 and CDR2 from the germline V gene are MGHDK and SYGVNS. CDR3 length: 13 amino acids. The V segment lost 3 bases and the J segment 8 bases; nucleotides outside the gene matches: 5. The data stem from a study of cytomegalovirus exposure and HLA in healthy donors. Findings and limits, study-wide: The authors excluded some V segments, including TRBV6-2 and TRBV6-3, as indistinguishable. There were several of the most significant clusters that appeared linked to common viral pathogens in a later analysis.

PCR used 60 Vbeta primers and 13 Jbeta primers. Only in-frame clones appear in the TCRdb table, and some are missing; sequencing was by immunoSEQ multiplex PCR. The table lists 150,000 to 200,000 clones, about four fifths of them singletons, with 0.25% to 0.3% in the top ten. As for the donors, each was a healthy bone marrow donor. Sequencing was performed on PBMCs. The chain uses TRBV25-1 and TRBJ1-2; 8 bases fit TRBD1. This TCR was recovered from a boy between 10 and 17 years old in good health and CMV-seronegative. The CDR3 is CASSEDRANGYTF. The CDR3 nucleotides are TGTGCCAGCAGTGAGGACAGGGCTAACGGCTACACCTTC.